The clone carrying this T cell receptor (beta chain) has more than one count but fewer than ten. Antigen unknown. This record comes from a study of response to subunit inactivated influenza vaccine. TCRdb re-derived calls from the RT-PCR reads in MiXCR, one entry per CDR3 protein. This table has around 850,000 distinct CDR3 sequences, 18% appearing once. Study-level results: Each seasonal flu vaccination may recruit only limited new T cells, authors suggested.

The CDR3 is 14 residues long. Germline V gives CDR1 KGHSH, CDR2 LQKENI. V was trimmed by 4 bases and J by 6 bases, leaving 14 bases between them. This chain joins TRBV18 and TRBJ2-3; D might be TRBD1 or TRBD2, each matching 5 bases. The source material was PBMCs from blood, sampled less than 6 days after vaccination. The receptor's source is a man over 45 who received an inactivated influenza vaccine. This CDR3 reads CASSQGARDDTQYF. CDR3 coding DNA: TGTGCCAGCTCACAAGGTGCAAGGGACGATACGCAGTATTTT.